This T cell receptor (beta chain) was retrieved from a study of shared clonotypes between healthy human individuals. Notes on the study in general: The small donor group covered limited genetic and exposure diversity. Exclusively blood specimens were collected; tissue repertoires likely differ. Estimated clonotype richness was generally higher in naive than memory subsets.

Sequencing was performed with immunoSEQ multiplex PCR; in TCRdb, only in-frame clones are kept and a portion is missing. The profile shows some 2.4 million clones, 93% of them singletons. Notes on this clone: Its antigen remains unidentified.

The V gene's germline CDR1 is LNHNV and CDR2 YYDKDF (reference sequence). V dropped 4 bases and J dropped 0 bases, with 13 bases sitting between them. The CDR3 totals 16 residues. Source material: naive CD4+ T cells from PBMCs. The subset is: CD45RA+ positively selected. This chain joins TRBV15 and TRBJ2-1; D remains ambiguous. The sequence was collected from a man aged 18 to 35 in good health. Some clones in this sample may be carry-over from other donors' samples. The CDR3 DNA reads as TGTGCCACCAGCAAAAGACGGGTAGGCTCCTACAATGAGCAGTTCTTC. It is translated as CATSKRRVGSYNEQFF. The full variable domain, its missing parts supplied by reference TRBV15 and TRBJ2-1, is DAMVIQNPRYQVTQFGKPVTLSCSQTLNHNVMYWYQQKSSQAPKLLFHYYDKDFNNEADTPDNFQSRRPNTSFCFLDIRSPGLGDTAMYLCATSKRRVGSYNEQFFGPGTRLTVL.